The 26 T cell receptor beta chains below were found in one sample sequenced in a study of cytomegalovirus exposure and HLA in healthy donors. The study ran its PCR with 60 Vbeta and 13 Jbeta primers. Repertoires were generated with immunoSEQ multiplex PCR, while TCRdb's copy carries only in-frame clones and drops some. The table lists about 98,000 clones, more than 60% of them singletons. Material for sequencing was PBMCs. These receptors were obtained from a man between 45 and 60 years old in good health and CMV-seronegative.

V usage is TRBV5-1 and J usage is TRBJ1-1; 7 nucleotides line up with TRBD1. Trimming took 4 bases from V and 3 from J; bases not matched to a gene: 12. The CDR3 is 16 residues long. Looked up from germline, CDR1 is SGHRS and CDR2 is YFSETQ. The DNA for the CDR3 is TGCGCCAGCAGCAGGGACAGTAGGGGTGCTGACACTGAAGCTTTCTTT. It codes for CASSRDSRGADTEAFF.

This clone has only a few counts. The CDR3 is CASSPTDSYGYTF. CDR3 nucleotides: TGTGCCAGCAGTCCGACGGACAGCTATGGCTACACCTTC. This chain connects TRBV28 to TRBJ1-2; maybe TRBD1 (6 bases). The CDR3 extends over 13 amino acids. The germline gives CDR1 MDHEN, CDR2 SYDVKM. Trimming shortened V by 5 bases and J by 4 bases, and 11 bases separated the two germline ends.

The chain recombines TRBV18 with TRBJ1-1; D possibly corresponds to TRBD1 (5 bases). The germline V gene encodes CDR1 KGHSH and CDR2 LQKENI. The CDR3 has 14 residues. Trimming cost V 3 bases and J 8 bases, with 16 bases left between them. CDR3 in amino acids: CASSPSTGVAEAFF. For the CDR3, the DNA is TGTGCCAGCTCACCTTCTACAGGAGTCGCGGAAGCTTTCTTT.

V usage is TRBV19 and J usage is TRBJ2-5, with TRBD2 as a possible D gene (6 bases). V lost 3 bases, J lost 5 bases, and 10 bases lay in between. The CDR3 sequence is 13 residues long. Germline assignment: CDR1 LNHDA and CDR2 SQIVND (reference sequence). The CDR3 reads CASSISSAETQYF. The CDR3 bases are TGTGCCAGTAGTATTTCTAGCGCCGAGACCCAGTACTTC.

The CDR3 sequence: CASSQEGQGARTEAFF. For the CDR3, the DNA is TGTGCCAGCAGCCAGGAGGGACAGGGGGCGCGAACTGAAGCTTTCTTT. This chain connects TRBV14 to TRBJ1-1, with 12 bases fitting TRBD1. There are 16 residues in the CDR3. V lost 3 bases and J lost 5; bases outside the gene matches: 7. Germline V gene lookup returns CDR1 SGHDN and CDR2 FVKESK.

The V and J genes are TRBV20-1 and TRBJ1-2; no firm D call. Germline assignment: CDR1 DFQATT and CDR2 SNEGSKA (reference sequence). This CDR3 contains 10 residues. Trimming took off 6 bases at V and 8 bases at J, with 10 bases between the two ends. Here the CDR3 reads CSAALRGYTF. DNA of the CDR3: TGCAGTGCAGCCCTTCGGGGCTACACCTTC.

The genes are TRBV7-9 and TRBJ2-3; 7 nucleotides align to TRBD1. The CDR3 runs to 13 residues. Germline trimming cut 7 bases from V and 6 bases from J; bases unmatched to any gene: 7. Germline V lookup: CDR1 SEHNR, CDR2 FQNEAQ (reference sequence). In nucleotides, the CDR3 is TGTGCCAGCATAAGAGGGGGCTCGGATACGCAGTATTTT. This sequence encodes CASIRGGSDTQYF. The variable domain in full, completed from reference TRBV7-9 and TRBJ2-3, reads DTGVSQNPRHKITKRGQNVTFRCDPISEHNRLYWYRQTLGQGPEFLTYFQNEAQLEKSRLLSDRFSAERPKGSFSTLEIQRTEQGDSAMYLCASIRGGSDTQYFGPGTRLTVL.

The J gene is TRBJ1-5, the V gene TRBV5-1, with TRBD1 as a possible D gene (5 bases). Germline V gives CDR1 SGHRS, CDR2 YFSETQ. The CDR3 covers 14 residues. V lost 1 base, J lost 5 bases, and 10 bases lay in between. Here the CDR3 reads CASSLLGGYQPQHF. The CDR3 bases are TGCGCCAGCAGCTTGTTGGGGGGATATCAGCCCCAGCATTTT.

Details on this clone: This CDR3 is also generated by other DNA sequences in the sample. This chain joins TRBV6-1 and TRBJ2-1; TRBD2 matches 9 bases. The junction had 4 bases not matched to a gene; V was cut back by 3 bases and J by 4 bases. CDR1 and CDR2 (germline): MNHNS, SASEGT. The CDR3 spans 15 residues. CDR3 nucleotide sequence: TGTGCCAGCAGTGAGACTAGCGGAAGTTACAATGAGCAGTTCTTC. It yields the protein CASSETSGSYNEQFF.

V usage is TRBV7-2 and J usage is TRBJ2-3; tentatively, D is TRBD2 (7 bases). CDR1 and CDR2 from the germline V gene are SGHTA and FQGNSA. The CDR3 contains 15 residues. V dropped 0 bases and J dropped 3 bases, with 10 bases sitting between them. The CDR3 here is CASSLAGGRTDTQYF. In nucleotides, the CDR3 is TGTGCCAGCAGCTTAGCGGGGGGGCGGACAGATACGCAGTATTTT.

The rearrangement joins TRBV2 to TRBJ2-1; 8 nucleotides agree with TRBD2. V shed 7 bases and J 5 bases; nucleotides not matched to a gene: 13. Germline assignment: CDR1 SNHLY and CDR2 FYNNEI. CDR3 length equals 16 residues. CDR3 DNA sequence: TGTGCCAGCACTAGACGGTGGACTAGCCAGAACAATGAGCAGTTCTTC. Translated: CASTRRWTSQNNEQFF.

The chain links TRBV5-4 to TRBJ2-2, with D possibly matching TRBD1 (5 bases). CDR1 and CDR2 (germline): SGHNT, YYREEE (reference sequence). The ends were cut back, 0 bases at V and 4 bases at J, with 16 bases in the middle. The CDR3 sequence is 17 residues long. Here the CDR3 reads CASSLVQGAFVTGELFF. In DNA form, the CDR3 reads TGTGCCAGCAGCTTGGTGCAGGGCGCCTTTGTCACCGGGGAGCTGTTTTTT.

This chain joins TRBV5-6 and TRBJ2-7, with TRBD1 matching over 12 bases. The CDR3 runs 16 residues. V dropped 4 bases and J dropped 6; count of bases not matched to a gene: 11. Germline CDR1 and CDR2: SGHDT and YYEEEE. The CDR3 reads CASSPRDRGREFEQYF. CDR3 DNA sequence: TGTGCCAGCAGCCCGCGGGACAGGGGGCGAGAGTTCGAGCAGTACTTC.

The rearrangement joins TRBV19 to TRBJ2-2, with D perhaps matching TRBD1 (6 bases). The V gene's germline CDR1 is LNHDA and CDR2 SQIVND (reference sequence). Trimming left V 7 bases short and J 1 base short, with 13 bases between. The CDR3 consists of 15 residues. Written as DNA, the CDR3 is TGTGCCAGTATCACCGGGACACTGAACACCGGGGAGCTGTTTTTT. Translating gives CASITGTLNTGELFF.

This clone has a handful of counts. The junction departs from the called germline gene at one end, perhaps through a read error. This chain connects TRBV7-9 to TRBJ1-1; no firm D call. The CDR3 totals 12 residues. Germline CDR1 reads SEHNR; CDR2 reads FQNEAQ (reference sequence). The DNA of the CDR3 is TGTTCCAGCAGCAAAGGAGGCCGTGAAGCTTTCTTT. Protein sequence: CSSSKGGREAFF.

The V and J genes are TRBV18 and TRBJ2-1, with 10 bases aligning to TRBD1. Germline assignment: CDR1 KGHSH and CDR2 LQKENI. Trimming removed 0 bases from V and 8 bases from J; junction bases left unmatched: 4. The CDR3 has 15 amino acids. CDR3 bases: TGTGCCAGCTCACCACCGGGACAGGGGTTTTATGAGCAGTTCTTC. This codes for CASSPPGQGFYEQFF.

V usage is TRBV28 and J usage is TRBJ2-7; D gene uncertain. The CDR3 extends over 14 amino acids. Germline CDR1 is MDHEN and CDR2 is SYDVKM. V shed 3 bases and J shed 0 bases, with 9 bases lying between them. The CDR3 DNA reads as TGTGCCAGCAGTTTTGGCCAAAGCTCCTACGAGCAGTACTTC. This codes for CASSFGQSSYEQYF.

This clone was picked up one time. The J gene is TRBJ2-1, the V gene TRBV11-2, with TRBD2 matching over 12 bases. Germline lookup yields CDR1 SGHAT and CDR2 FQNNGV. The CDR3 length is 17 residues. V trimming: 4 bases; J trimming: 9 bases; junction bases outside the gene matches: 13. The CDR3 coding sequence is TGTGCCAGCAGCTCCCAGGGGCTAGCGGGGGGGCTGGTTGAGCAGTTCTTC. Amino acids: CASSSQGLAGGLVEQFF.

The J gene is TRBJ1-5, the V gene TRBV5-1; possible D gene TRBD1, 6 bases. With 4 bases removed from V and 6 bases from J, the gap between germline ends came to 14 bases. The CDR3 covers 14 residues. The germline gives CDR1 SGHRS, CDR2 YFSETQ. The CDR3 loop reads CASSPGGGGQPQHF. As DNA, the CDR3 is TGCGCCAGCAGCCCGGGGGGAGGGGGTCAGCCCCAGCATTTT.

The CDR3 region has the DNA TGTGCCAGTAGTGTTGGACAGACCTATGGCTACACCTTC. Encoded protein: CASSVGQTYGYTF. This chain links TRBV19 with TRBJ1-2, with D tentatively TRBD1 (6 bases). The V end lost 5 bases, the J end lost 4 bases, and 11 bases lay between the germline ends. Germline CDR1 reads LNHDA; CDR2 reads SQIVND (reference sequence). The CDR3 runs to 13 residues.

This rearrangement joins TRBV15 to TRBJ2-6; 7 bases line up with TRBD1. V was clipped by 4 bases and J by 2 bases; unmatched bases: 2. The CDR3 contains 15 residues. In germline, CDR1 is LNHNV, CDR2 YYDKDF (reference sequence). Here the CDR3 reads CATSTRGPGANVLTF. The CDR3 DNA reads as TGTGCCACCAGCACGAGGGGGCCTGGGGCCAACGTCCTGACTTTC.

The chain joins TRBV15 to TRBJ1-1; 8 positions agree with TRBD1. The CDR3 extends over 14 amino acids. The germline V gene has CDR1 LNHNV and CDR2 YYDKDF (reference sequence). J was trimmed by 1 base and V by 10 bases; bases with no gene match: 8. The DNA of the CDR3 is TGTGCCATTAAACGGGACAGGTCGAACACTGAAGCTTTCTTT. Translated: CAIKRDRSNTEAFF.

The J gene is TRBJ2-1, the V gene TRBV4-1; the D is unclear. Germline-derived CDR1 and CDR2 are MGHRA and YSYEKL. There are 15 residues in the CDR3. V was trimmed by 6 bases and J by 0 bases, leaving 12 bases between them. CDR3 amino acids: CASSSDSTSYNEQFF. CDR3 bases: TGCGCCAGCAGTTCTGACTCGACCTCCTACAATGAGCAGTTCTTC.

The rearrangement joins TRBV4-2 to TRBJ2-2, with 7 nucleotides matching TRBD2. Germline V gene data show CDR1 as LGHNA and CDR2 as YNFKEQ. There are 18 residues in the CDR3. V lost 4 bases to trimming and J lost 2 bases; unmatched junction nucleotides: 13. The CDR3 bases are TGTGCCAGCAGCCGGGAACGGCCCGGGACTAAAAACACCGGGGAGCTGTTTTTT. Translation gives CASSRERPGTKNTGELFF.

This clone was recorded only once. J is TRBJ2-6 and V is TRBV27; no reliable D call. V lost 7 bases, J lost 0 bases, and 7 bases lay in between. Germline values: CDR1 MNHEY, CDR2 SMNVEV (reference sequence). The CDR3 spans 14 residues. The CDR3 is CASNLGSGANVLTF. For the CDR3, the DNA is TGTGCCAGCAATCTAGGCTCTGGGGCCAACGTCCTGACTTTC.

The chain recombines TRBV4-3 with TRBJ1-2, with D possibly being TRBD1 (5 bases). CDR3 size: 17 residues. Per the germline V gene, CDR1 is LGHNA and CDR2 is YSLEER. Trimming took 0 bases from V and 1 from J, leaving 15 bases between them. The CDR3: CASSQDRYRKINYGYTF. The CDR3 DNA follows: TGCGCCAGCAGCCAAGACCGCTACAGGAAAATTAACTATGGCTACACCTTC.